The source of this T cell receptor (beta chain) is a study of graft-versus-host responses after intestinal transplantation. The table lists this clone with a few counts. The antigen remains unidentified. Only in-frame clones appear in the TCRdb table, and some are missing; sequencing was by immunoSEQ multiplex PCR. The repertoire consists of about 26,000 clones, with 82% occurring once and the leading ten covering roughly 0.65%. In germline, CDR1 is SNHLY, CDR2 FYNNEI. The V gene lost 5 bases and the J gene lost 6 bases, with 11 bases spanning the gap. This CDR3 has 13 amino acids. This specimen consisted of unstimulated CD4+ T cells sorted from spleen or lymph node cells, obtained before intestinal transplant. The rearrangement uses TRBV2 and TRBJ2-1; a possible D gene is TRBD2 (6 bases). The receptor was derived from a human donor who received an intestinal transplant. This CDR3 reads CASSRDFLNEQFF. The DNA for the CDR3 is TGTGCCAGCAGTCGGGACTTCCTCAATGAGCAGTTCTTC.